This T cell receptor beta chain was profiled in a study of early T cells in non-severe SARS-CoV-2 infection. This clonotype was counted many times. TCRdb reprocessed the 5' RACE reads via MiXCR and lists one record per CDR3 protein. Here the sample spans tens of thousands of distinct CDR3 sequences, 3.5% to 5% being singletons. This CDR3 spans 13 amino acids. The V gene lost 5 bases and the J gene lost 0 bases, with 10 bases spanning the gap. Looked up from germline, CDR1 is DFQATT and CDR2 is SNEGSKA (reference sequence). Sequencing was done on a sample of whole blood. The V and J genes are TRBV20-1 and TRBJ2-5; possibly TRBD2 for D (6 bases). The receptor was isolated from an adult who was a healthcare worker with PCR-confirmed SARS-CoV-2 infection or an uninfected control (not recorded which). The CDR3 bases are TGCAGTGCTGGACGGGGGAACCAAGAGACCCAGTACTTC. It encodes CSAGRGNQETQYF.